This T cell receptor beta chain appears in the sequencing data of a study of neurological immune-mediated disorders. In TCRdb, the 5' RACE reads were re-called with MiXCR into one record per CDR3 protein. The sample contains tens of thousands of distinct CDR3 sequences, 5% to 7% of which appear only once. This clonotype was observed at least ten times. Germline V gives CDR1 SQVTM, CDR2 ANQGSEA. This CDR3 spans 14 amino acids. With 1 base removed from V and 2 bases from J, the gap between germline ends came to 10 bases. This chain connects TRBV29-1 to TRBJ2-3; a weak D match, TRBD2 (5 bases). Sequencing used CD8+ T cells from blood. The sequence was collected from a man younger than 35 in good health. The CDR3: CSVEAGIYTDTQYF. CDR3 DNA sequence: TGCAGCGTTGAAGCCGGGATCTACACAGATACGCAGTATTTT.